This T cell receptor beta chain was observed in a study of OX40 agonist ivuxolimab in advanced cancers. On the study more broadly: Dosing consisted of intravenous ivuxolimab at 0.01 to 10 mg/kg every 2 weeks. Anti-PD-1, anti-PD-L1 or anti-CTLA-4 therapy given earlier was allowed, and about 38% had some. One hepatocellular carcinoma and two cutaneous melanoma patients partially responded.

The ends were cut back, 1 base at V and 10 bases at J, with 8 bases in the middle. The CDR3 loop spans 12 amino acids. Germline V gene data show CDR1 as ENHRY and CDR2 as SYGVKD. The repertoire was sequenced with immunoSEQ multiplex PCR; TCRdb's copy has only in-frame clones and lacks some. The data hold 77,000 or so clones, with roughly 87% observed a single time. The source of this sequence is an adult with an advanced solid tumor such as melanoma, head and neck, liver or kidney cancer. The chain has TRBV10-3 and TRBJ2-1; D possibly uses TRBD1 or TRBD2 (5 bases each). This sample comprised CD4+ or CD8+ T cells sorted from blood, obtained in a trial of the OX40 agonist ivuxolimab. The CDR3 is CAISEWGTEQFF. In DNA, the CDR3 is TGTGCCATCAGTGAGTGGGGGACGGAGCAGTTCTTC.